The clone carrying this TCR beta chain has a count of ten or more. The source of the sample is a study of identical twins. MiXCR, run by TCRdb on the 5' RACE reads, gives a single entry per CDR3 protein. The table shows over 250,000 distinct CDR3 sequences, with 8% to 9.5% occurring only once. Looked up from germline, CDR1 is SGHVS and CDR2 is FNYEAQ. The V end was cut by 3 bases, the J end by 2 bases, with 8 bases between. The CDR3 is made up of 13 amino acids. Healthy Caucasian donors formed the entire cohort. The sample was also linked to a second study, of yellow fever vaccine responses in identical twins. From that second work: Among the twins, the vaccine T cell response reportedly seemed partly convergent and partly personalized.

J is TRBJ2-7 and V is TRBV7-6, with no clear D. This receptor was taken from a woman aged 18-29 years in good health. The sample was CD8+ T cells sorted from blood. The CDR3 DNA follows: TGTGCCAGCAGCTTGTCTAAGGCCTACGAGCAGTACTTC. It is translated as CASSLSKAYEQYF.